This TCR beta chain was sequenced during a study of blood T cell repertoires in COVID-19 (dated by TCRdb to 2018 to 2020). Regarding the study in general: Recovered participants in ImmuneRACE Cohort 3 were defined by two consecutive negative NP/OP PCR tests, clearance by a healthcare professional, or resolution of symptoms. A de-identified subject ID, COVID-19 status, age in years and sex were almost always included in the sample metadata. The collaborator samples originated in the United States, Italy and Spain and spanned the acute and convalescent phases of COVID-19. The samples were drawn from the first 160 participants of the ongoing ImmuneRACE study and from more than 1,000 subjects provided by 6 global collaborators. Subjects who had been exposed to COVID-19, were actively infected with it, or had recovered from it provided the deeply sampled blood TCRbeta repertoires that made up the dataset. Where available, HLA class I and class II types were obtained from metadata supplied by the sample provider rather than from assay-based typing. A freely available public database, intended as a resource for researchers studying the immune response to SARS-CoV-2, is where the repertoires were released. The prospective study material was composed of cDNA or gDNA derived from T cells, B-cell-depleted T cells, or PBMCs. Results and caveats for the whole study, not just this receptor: The quantity of clinical and demographic metadata differed by source and by participant and was supplied without curation.

V and J lose 0 bases and 11 bases, and a span of 9 bases separates them. Spanning cysteine to phenylalanine, the CDR3 consists of 11 amino acids. Only the CDR3 DNA is retained, 33 bases long and in frame from the first base. The germline V gene (reference sequence) supplies CDR1 SGHKS and CDR2 YYEKEE. TCRbeta CDR3 regions were amplified from genomic DNA by means of the immunoSEQ Assay, a bias-controlled multiplex PCR. The original methods were these. The number of nucleated cells in each sample was estimated by amplification of reference gene primers within the assay. Sequence reads were collapsed and filtered to measure the absolute abundance of every unique TCRbeta CDR3 rearrangement. Productive Simpson clonality was computed per sample as the square root of Simpson's diversity index over productive rearrangements. The clones in this table, taken by TCRdb from immuneACCESS, are in-frame only. Not every clone is retained; where verified, under half of the shortfall comes from an unresolved V gene, and the cause of the rest is unknown. The DNA was the basis for D and trimming; V, J and clone size are from that table. The sample records about 270,000 clones, 88% of which are singletons. Of the sample, over 2% is held by the ten largest clones.

Participants in the prospective study were enrolled through a virtual design, were aged about 18 to 100 years, and lived in approximately 24 United States geographic areas. In the prospective study, participants were assigned to cohorts based on the clinical history participants reported in a screening survey and a study questionnaire. In the prospective study, mobile phlebotomists collected whole blood, serum and a nasopharyngeal or oropharyngeal swab from each participant. Additional blood draws and questionnaires over a 2-month period could optionally be provided by prospective study participants. Before DNA extraction, prospective study blood samples were shipped either frozen or at room temperature. Remarks on this clone: The antigen it recognizes is unknown. No base quality information exists; no much larger clone differs at one position.

The receptor comes from a woman aged 55-70 years in a cohort exposed to, infected with or recovered from COVID-19 (not recorded which). This chain joins TRBV5-5 to TRBJ2-7, with TRBD2 tentatively as D gene (5 bases match). Source material: PBMCs or T cells enriched from blood (not recorded which). The sequenced DNA: TGTGCCAGCAGCTTGGTTCAGGAGGAGTACTTC. Its amino acids are CASSLVQEEYF.